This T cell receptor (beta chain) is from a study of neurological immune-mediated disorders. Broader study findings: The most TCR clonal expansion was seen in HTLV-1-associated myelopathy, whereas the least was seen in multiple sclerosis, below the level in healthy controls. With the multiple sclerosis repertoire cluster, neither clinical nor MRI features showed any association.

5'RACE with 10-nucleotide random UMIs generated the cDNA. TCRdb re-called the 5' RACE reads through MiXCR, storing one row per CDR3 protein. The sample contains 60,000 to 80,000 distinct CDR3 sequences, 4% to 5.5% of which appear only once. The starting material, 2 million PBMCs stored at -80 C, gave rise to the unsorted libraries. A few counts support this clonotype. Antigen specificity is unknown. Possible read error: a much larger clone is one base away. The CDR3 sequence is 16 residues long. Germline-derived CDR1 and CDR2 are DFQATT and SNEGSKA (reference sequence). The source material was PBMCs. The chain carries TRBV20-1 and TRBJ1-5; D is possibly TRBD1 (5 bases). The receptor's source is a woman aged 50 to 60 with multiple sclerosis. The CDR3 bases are TGCAGTGCTAGTACGAAAGGGGCGATTAGCAATCAGCCCCAGAATTTT. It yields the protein CSASTKGAISNQPQNF.